These 25 T cell receptor beta chains came from one sample sequenced in a study of blood T cell repertoires in COVID-19. Data came from immunoSEQ multiplex PCR; TCRdb stores just in-frame clones and leaves some out. The repertoire holds hundreds of thousands of clones, with around 90% as singletons. Specimen: peripheral blood. These receptor sequences come from a woman in her 70s with COVID-19, enrolled during active disease.

This clone was counted once. The J gene is TRBJ1-6, the V gene TRBV6-5; no definite D call. The V and J ends lost 6 bases and 5 bases respectively, with 5 bases between them. The CDR3 is made up of 12 amino acids. CDR1 and CDR2 (germline): MNHEY, SVGAGI. The CDR3 reads CASRLNNSPLHF. The CDR3 DNA reads TGTGCCAGCAGGTTAAATAATTCACCCCTCCACTTT.

The rearrangement joins TRBV7-8 to TRBJ2-1; 14 nucleotides agree with TRBD2. The CDR3 has 18 residues. The V segment lost 5 bases and the J segment 0 bases; nucleotides outside the gene matches: 6. Germline assignment: CDR1 SGHVS and CDR2 FQNEAQ. CDR3 DNA sequence: TGTGCCAGCAGCGGGGGACTAGCGGGAGCCCTCTCCTACAATGAGCAGTTCTTC. Its protein is CASSGGLAGALSYNEQFF.

The chain joins TRBV14 to TRBJ1-1, with 7 nucleotides matching TRBD1. The V gene end was trimmed by 4 bases and the J gene end by 0 bases; junction bases not matched to a gene: 2. From germline, CDR1 is SGHDN and CDR2 FVKESK. The CDR3 spans 14 residues. DNA of the CDR3: TGTGCCAGCAGCCGAGGACAGGTGAACACTGAAGCTTTCTTT. Its protein is CASSRGQVNTEAFF.

This rearrangement joins TRBV28 to TRBJ1-2; D unresolved. Trimming removed 5 bases at V and 2 bases at J, with 15 bases between. The CDR3 loop spans 15 amino acids. CDR1 is MDHEN and CDR2 is SYDVKM in the germline V gene. CDR3 DNA sequence: TGTGCCAGCAGTCGTCAGCACAGTGGAAACTATGGCTACACCTTC. Protein sequence: CASSRQHSGNYGYTF.

V and J are TRBV27 and TRBJ2-3, with TRBD2 identical over 11 bases. CDR1 and CDR2 (germline): MNHEY, SMNVEV (reference sequence). V lost 6 bases and J lost 4; bases outside the gene matches: 6. The CDR3 loop spans 15 amino acids. The chain's CDR3 is CASSRSGRAPDTQYF. Here the CDR3 DNA reads TGTGCCAGCAGCCGTAGCGGGAGGGCCCCAGATACGCAGTATTTT.

V usage is TRBV11-3 and J usage is TRBJ1-1; no clear D. Per germline, CDR1 SGHNT and CDR2 YENEEA. The CDR3 contains 11 residues. V was trimmed by 5 bases and J by 11 bases, leaving 12 bases between them. CDR3 residues: CASSLHRGAFF. CDR3 nucleotide sequence: TGTGCCAGCAGCCTACACCGAGGGGCTTTCTTT.

The V call is TRBV12-5, the J call TRBJ2-1; 7 positions agree with TRBD1. This CDR3 contains 16 residues. Germline assignment: CDR1 LGHNT and CDR2 FRNRAP. V was clipped by 7 bases and J by 0 bases; unmatched bases: 9. The CDR3 reads CASALGQASSYNEQFF. Here the CDR3 DNA reads TGTGCTAGTGCCCTAGGACAGGCGAGCTCCTACAATGAGCAGTTCTTC.

CDR3 sequence (DNA): TGTGCCAGCAGCCCGGGACTAGCCTACGAGCAGTACTTC. Translation: CASSPGLAYEQYF. V and J are TRBV14 and TRBJ2-7; 8 nucleotides match TRBD2. The CDR3 totals 13 residues. The V and J ends lost 4 bases and 2 bases, in that order; junction bases with no gene match: 1. From germline, CDR1 is SGHDN and CDR2 FVKESK.

The chain employs TRBV5-1 and TRBJ1-1; no reliable D call. With 4 bases removed from V and 7 bases from J, the gap between germline ends came to 17 bases. Germline CDR1 reads SGHRS; CDR2 reads YFSETQ. The CDR3 totals 14 residues. CDR3 residues: CASSPSSGTVEAFF. The CDR3 DNA reads as TGCGCCAGCAGCCCCTCGTCGGGTACCGTTGAAGCTTTCTTT.

The chain carries TRBV24-1 and TRBJ2-2; 7 bases fit TRBD1. V shed 10 bases, J shed 7 bases, and the junction held 11 bases outside the gene matches. The CDR3 spans 14 residues. Germline values: CDR1 KGHDR, CDR2 SFDVKD. The CDR3 loop is CATKGQVTGGELFF. The CDR3 DNA reads as TGTGCCACGAAAGGACAGGTGACCGGCGGGGAGCTGTTTTTT.

This clone was recorded a few times. The chain couples TRBV9 to TRBJ2-1, with 10 bases matching TRBD2. Losses at the gene ends were 0 bases for V and 4 bases for J; bases not matched to a gene: 1. Germline loops: CDR1 SGDLS, CDR2 YYNGEE. This CDR3 has 15 residues. CDR3 coding DNA: TGTGCCAGCAGCGTAGATAGCGGGAGGTACAATGAGCAGTTCTTC. This codes for CASSVDSGRYNEQFF.

This sequence joins TRBV2 and TRBJ1-5; D remains ambiguous. V lost 4 bases, J lost 0 bases, and 10 bases lay in between. This CDR3 has 15 residues. Germline V gene lookup returns CDR1 SNHLY and CDR2 FYNNEI. CDR3 nucleotides: TGTGCCAGCAGTGTGGGCCATGGTAGCAATCAGCCCCAGCATTTT. This gives the protein CASSVGHGSNQPQHF. Combining the CDR3 with reference TRBV2 and TRBJ1-5 gives the whole variable domain EPEVTQTPSHQVTQMGQEVILRCVPISNHLYFYWYRQILGQKVEFLVSFYNNEISEKSEIFDDQFSVERPDGSNFTLKIRSTKLEDSAMYFCASSVGHGSNQPQHFGDGTRLSIL.

This chain connects TRBV7-2 to TRBJ2-3; D perhaps matches TRBD1 (5 bases). V gave up 5 bases and J gave up 4 bases, with 7 bases separating them. Germline V lookup: CDR1 SGHTA, CDR2 FQGNSA. The CDR3 has 12 amino acids. This chain's CDR3 is CASSPGPDTQYF. The CDR3 bases are TGTGCCAGCAGCCCAGGGCCAGATACGCAGTATTTT.

The chain employs TRBV18 and TRBJ2-6; weak D call: TRBD1 (5 bases). Germline CDR1 and CDR2: KGHSH and LQKENI. The CDR3 runs to 15 residues. The germline V and J ends were trimmed by 2 bases and 0 bases, with 5 bases remaining between them. The CDR3 sequence is CASSPRGSGANVLTF. Written as DNA, the CDR3 is TGTGCCAGCTCACCAAGGGGCTCTGGGGCCAACGTCCTGACTTTC.

The gene calls are TRBV30 and TRBJ1-1; D not resolved. The CDR3 sequence is 14 residues long. Trimming cost V 2 bases and J 1 base, with 11 bases left between them. Germline V gene sequence: CDR1 GTSNPN, CDR2 SVGIG (reference sequence). CDR3 region: CAWSPTGGNTEAFF. The DNA of the CDR3 is TGTGCCTGGAGTCCGACGGGAGGGAACACTGAAGCTTTCTTT. The full variable domain, rest sourced from reference TRBV30 and TRBJ1-1, is SQTIHQWPATLVQPVGSPLSLECTVEGTSNPNLYWYRQAAGRGLQLLFYSVGIGQISSEVPQNLSASRPQDRQFILSSKKLLLSDSGFYLCAWSPTGGNTEAFFGQGTRLTVV.

The rearrangement uses TRBV24-1 and TRBJ2-1; the match to TRBD2 covers 11 bases. The CDR3 has 14 residues. Germline V gene data show CDR1 as KGHDR and CDR2 as SFDVKD. Unmatched junction bases numbered 1, after V lost 8 bases and J lost 2 bases. CDR3 sequence (DNA): TGTGCCACCAAACTAGCGGGGGCCTACAATGAGCAGTTCTTC. Translation: CATKLAGAYNEQFF.

This chain connects TRBV7-9 to TRBJ2-3; 15 nucleotides match TRBD2. The trim removed 5 bases at V and 1 base at J, leaving 7 bases unmatched. This CDR3 is built from 18 residues. Germline V lookup: CDR1 SEHNR, CDR2 FQNEAQ (reference sequence). This CDR3 is CASSPRTSGRAGTDTQYF. The CDR3 DNA is TGTGCCAGCAGCCCACGGACTAGCGGGAGGGCCGGCACAGATACGCAGTATTTT. Drawing the rest from reference TRBV7-9 and TRBJ2-3, the complete variable domain is DTGVSQNPRHKITKRGQNVTFRCDPISEHNRLYWYRQTLGQGPEFLTYFQNEAQLEKSRLLSDRFSAERPKGSFSTLEIQRTEQGDSAMYLCASSPRTSGRAGTDTQYFGPGTRLTVL.

The chain couples TRBV18 to TRBJ1-5; no clear D. Germline CDR1 and CDR2: KGHSH and LQKENI. Trimming cost V 3 bases and J 3 bases, with 9 bases left between them. The CDR3 totals 14 residues. CDR3 sequence: CASSPFQNNQPQHF. The DNA for the CDR3 is TGTGCCAGCTCACCGTTCCAGAACAATCAGCCCCAGCATTTT.

This rearrangement joins TRBV15 to TRBJ1-6; D ambiguous. From germline, CDR1 is LNHNV and CDR2 YYDKDF (reference sequence). Trimming took 1 base from V and 8 from J, leaving 12 bases between them. The CDR3 is 15 amino acids. The CDR3 sequence is CATSRVGGGDSPLHF. As DNA, the CDR3 is TGTGCCACCAGCAGAGTTGGAGGTGGTGATTCACCCCTCCACTTT.

V gene TRBV27 combines with J gene TRBJ1-5, with D tentatively TRBD1 (6 bases). The CDR3 extends over 12 amino acids. The V gene's germline CDR1 is MNHEY and CDR2 SMNVEV (reference sequence). V dropped 7 bases and J dropped 7 bases, with 11 bases sitting between them. The CDR3 DNA follows: TGTGCCAGCACTACAGGGTCCCAGCCCCAGCATTTT. It translates to CASTTGSQPQHF.

This clone was seen a handful of times. The chain employs TRBV11-3 and TRBJ2-5; D ambiguous. CDR1 SGHNT and CDR2 YENEEA come from the germline V gene. The CDR3 has 11 residues. V was clipped by 4 bases and J by 4 bases, with 4 bases between them. This CDR3 is CASSSGETQYF. CDR3 nucleotide sequence: TGTGCCAGCAGCTCAGGAGAGACCCAGTACTTC.

The rearrangement uses TRBV11-1 and TRBJ2-2; D is perhaps TRBD2 (6 bases). The germline V and J ends were trimmed by 6 bases and 1 base, with 15 bases remaining between them. This CDR3 region has 16 residues. The germline gives CDR1 SGHAT, CDR2 FQDESV (reference sequence). In nucleotides, the CDR3 is TGTGCCAGCAGTTTAAGAAGGGGAGGGAACACCGGGGAGCTGTTTTTT. Its protein product is CASSLRRGGNTGELFF.

This chain connects TRBV10-3 to TRBJ2-3, with TRBD2 matching over 8 bases. The junction had 7 bases not matched to a gene; V was cut back by 4 bases and J by 4 bases. Germline V gene lookup returns CDR1 ENHRY and CDR2 SYGVKD. This CDR3 has 15 residues. The CDR3 loop reads CAISGGREVSDTQYF. The CDR3 nucleotides read TGTGCCATCAGTGGGGGGCGGGAGGTTTCAGATACGCAGTATTTT.

The chain has TRBV28 and TRBJ1-2; D is perhaps TRBD1 (6 bases). The ends were cut back, 10 bases at V and 5 bases at J, with 14 bases in the middle. Germline V gene data show CDR1 as MDHEN and CDR2 as SYDVKM. The CDR3 consists of 12 residues. CDR3 DNA sequence: TGTGCCACCGTTTCTACAGGGTATGGCTACACCTTC. Amino acid sequence: CATVSTGYGYTF.

This chain uses TRBV5-1 with TRBJ2-1; tentatively, D is TRBD2 (5 bases). Germline V lookup: CDR1 SGHRS, CDR2 YFSETQ. The CDR3 has 16 residues. Trimming stripped 4 bases from V and 6 bases from J, with 20 bases between. CDR3 coding DNA: TGCGCCAGCAGCGCCCATCTGGGAGACGTCGTCAATGAGCAGTTCTTC. Translation gives CASSAHLGDVVNEQFF.